The next 6 T cell receptor beta chains were all read from a single sample in a study of post-analysis software for immune sequencing data. Their specific antigens are unknown. Study findings and constraints: Compared with controls, patients had more of roughly five TRBV segments, including TRBV5-6, TRBV5-1 and TRBV20-1.

The TCR beta cDNA libraries carried unique molecular identifiers. TCRdb called the PCR reads again in MiXCR, with one record for every CDR3 protein. The sample shows hundreds of thousands of distinct CDR3 sequences, 59% of them seen only once. The sequenced material came from blood. The receptors were gathered from a girl aged 2-15 years with multiple sclerosis.

The chain carries TRBV19 and TRBJ2-5, with TRBD1 matching 7 bases. V was pared by 5 bases and J by 2 bases, with 11 bases of the junction left unmatched. CDR1 LNHDA and CDR2 SQIVND come from the germline V gene (reference sequence). The CDR3 length is 16 residues. The CDR3 loop is CASSPLARGPQETQYF. The CDR3 DNA reads TGTGCCAGTAGTCCCCTAGCTAGGGGGCCTCAAGAGACCCAGTACTTC.

This clonotype was seen more than once but under ten times. The gene calls are TRBV12-3 or TRBV12-4 and TRBJ2-7; D unresolved. The CDR3 spans 13 residues. V lost 3 bases and J lost 3, with 9 bases in between. The CDR3 bases are TGTGCCAGCAGTTTTCTACAGCACTACGAGCAGTACTTC. Its protein product is CASSFLQHYEQYF.

The genes are TRBV7-2 and TRBJ2-2, with TRBD2 as a possible D gene (5 bases). The V gene's germline CDR1 is SGHTA and CDR2 FQGNSA. The CDR3 contains 15 residues. Trimming removed 2 bases at V and 1 base at J, with 8 bases between. CDR3 in DNA: TGTGCCAGCAGCTTACGCCGGGGGAACACCGGGGAGCTGTTTTTT. It specifies CASSLRRGNTGELFF.

This chain links TRBV4-3 with TRBJ1-4; D uncertain. V gave up 4 bases and J gave up 7 bases, with 10 bases separating them. Looked up from germline, CDR1 is LGHNA and CDR2 is YSLEER. This CDR3 is 13 amino acids long. DNA of the CDR3: TGCGCCAGCAGCCGGAATGCAGGTGAAAAACTGTTTTTT. It specifies CASSRNAGEKLFF.

The rearrangement links TRBV6-2 or TRBV6-3 to TRBJ2-6; D may be TRBD2 (5 bases). V was shortened by 7 bases and J by 4 bases, with 14 bases between the two germline ends. Germline lookup yields CDR1 MNHEY and CDR2 SVGEGT. The CDR3 loop spans 15 amino acids. Here the CDR3 DNA reads TGTGCCAGCACTTTCCCTGAGGGAGGGGCCAACGTCCTGACTTTC. Translating gives CASTFPEGGANVLTF.

This chain connects TRBV6-1 to TRBJ2-3; the match to TRBD1 covers 7 bases. Germline V gene data show CDR1 as MNHNS and CDR2 as SASEGT. The CDR3 has 14 residues. The ends lost 6 bases at V and 5 bases at J; junction bases unmatched: 8. The DNA for the CDR3 is TGTGCCAGCAGCGGGACAGTCGCTCAAGATACGCAGTATTTT. This translates into CASSGTVAQDTQYF.